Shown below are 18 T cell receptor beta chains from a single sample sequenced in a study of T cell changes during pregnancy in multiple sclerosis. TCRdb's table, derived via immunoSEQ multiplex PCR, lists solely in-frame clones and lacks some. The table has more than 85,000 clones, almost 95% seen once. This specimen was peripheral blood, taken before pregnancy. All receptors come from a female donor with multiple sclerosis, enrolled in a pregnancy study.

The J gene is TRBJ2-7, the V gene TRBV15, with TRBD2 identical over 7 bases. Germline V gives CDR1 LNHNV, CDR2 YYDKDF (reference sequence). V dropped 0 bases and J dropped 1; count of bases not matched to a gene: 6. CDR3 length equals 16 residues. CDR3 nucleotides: TGTGCCACCAGCAGAGATAGGGCTAGCGGTTCCTACGAGCAGTACTTC. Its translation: CATSRDRASGSYEQYF.

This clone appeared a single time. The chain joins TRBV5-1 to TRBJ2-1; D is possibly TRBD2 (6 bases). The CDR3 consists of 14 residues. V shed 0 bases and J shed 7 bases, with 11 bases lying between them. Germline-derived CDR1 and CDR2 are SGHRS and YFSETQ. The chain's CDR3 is CASSLGAGLNEQFF. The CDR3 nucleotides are TGCGCCAGCAGCTTGGGTGCGGGACTTAATGAGCAGTTCTTC.

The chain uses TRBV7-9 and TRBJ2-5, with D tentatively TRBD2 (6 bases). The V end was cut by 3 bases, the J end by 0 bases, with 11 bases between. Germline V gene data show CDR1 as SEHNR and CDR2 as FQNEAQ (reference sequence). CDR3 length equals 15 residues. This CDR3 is CASSLGLLYQETQYF. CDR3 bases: TGTGCCAGCAGCTTGGGACTTTTGTACCAAGAGACCCAGTACTTC. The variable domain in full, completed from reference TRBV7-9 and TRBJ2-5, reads DTGVSQNPRHKITKRGQNVTFRCDPISEHNRLYWYRQTLGQGPEFLTYFQNEAQLEKSRLLSDRFSAERPKGSFSTLEIQRTEQGDSAMYLCASSLGLLYQETQYFGPGTRLLVL.

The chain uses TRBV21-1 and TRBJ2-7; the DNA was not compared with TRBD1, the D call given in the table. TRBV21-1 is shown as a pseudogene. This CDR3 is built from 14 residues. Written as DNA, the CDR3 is TGTGCCAGCAGCAAAGAGGACAGGGATTACGAGCAGTACTTC. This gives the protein CASSKEDRDYEQYF.

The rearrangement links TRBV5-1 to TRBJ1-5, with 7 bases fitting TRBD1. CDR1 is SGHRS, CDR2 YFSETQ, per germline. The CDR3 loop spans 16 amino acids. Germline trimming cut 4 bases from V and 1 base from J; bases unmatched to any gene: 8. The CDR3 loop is CASSKAGGRSNQPQHF. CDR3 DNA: TGCGCCAGCAGCAAAGCAGGGGGTAGGAGCAATCAGCCCCAGCATTTT.

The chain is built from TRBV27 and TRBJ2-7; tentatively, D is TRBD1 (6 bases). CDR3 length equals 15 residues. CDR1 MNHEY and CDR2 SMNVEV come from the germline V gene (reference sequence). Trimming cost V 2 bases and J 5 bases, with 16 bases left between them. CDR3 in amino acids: CASSLQGSPSHEQYF. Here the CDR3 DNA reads TGTGCCAGCAGTTTACAGGGGTCCCCTTCCCACGAGCAGTACTTC.

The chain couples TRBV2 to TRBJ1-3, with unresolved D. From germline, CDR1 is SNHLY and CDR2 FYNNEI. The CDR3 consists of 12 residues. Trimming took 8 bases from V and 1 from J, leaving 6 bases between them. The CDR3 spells CASGSSGNTIYF. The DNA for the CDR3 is TGTGCCAGCGGGAGTTCTGGAAACACCATATATTTT. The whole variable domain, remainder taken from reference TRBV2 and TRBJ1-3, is EPEVTQTPSHQVTQMGQEVILRCVPISNHLYFYWYRQILGQKVEFLVSFYNNEISEKSEIFDDQFSVERPDGSNFTLKIRSTKLEDSAMYFCASGSSGNTIYFGEGSWLTVV.

CDR3 sequence reads: CSAGLLEQFF. The CDR3 coding sequence is TGCAGCGCCGGACTCTTAGAGCAGTTCTTC. The chain joins TRBV29-1 to TRBJ2-1; possible D gene TRBD2, 5 bases. With 7 bases removed from V and 10 bases from J, the gap between germline ends came to 11 bases. The CDR3 loop spans 10 amino acids. The germline V gene encodes CDR1 SQVTM and CDR2 ANQGSEA.

The CDR3 sequence is CASSIVLGALKETQYF. CDR3 sequence (DNA): TGTGCCAGTAGTATAGTATTGGGGGCGCTTAAAGAGACCCAGTACTTC. This rearrangement joins TRBV19 to TRBJ2-5, with D possibly being TRBD1 (6 bases). The ends were cut back, 1 base at V and 3 bases at J, with 15 bases in the middle. The CDR3 contains 16 residues. Germline loops: CDR1 LNHDA, CDR2 SQIVND (reference sequence).

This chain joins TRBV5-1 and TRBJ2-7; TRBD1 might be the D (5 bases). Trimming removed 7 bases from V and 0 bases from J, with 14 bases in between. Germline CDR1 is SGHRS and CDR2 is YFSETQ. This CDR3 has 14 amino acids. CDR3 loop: CASQDIGYSYEQYF. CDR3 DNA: TGCGCCAGCCAGGACATTGGGTACTCCTACGAGCAGTACTTC.

This chain's CDR3 is CASSRYGVRSGNTIYF. The DNA for the CDR3 is TGTGCCAGCAGCCGTTACGGGGTCCGGTCTGGAAACACCATATATTTT. This sequence joins TRBV7-9 and TRBJ1-3; D not resolved. This CDR3 has 16 residues. Germline CDR1 is SEHNR and CDR2 is FQNEAQ (reference sequence). V was trimmed by 5 bases and J by 1 base, leaving 15 bases between them.

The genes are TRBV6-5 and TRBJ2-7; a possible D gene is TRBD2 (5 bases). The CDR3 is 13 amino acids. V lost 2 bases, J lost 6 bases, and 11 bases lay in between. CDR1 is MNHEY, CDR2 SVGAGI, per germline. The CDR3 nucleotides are TGTGCCAGCAGTTACCTCCGAGGGAGCGAGCAGTACTTC. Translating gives CASSYLRGSEQYF.

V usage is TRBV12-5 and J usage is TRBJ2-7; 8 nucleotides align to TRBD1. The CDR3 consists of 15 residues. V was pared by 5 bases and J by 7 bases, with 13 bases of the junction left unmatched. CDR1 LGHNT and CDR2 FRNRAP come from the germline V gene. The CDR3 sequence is CASGALGQGPWEQYF. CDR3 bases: TGTGCTAGTGGTGCCCTAGGACAGGGTCCCTGGGAGCAGTACTTC.

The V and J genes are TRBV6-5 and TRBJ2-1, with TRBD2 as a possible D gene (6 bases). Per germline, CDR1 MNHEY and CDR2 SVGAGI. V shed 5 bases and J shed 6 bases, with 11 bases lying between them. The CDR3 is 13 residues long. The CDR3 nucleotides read TGTGCCAGCAGTACCGGGACTGGCAATGAGCAGTTCTTC. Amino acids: CASSTGTGNEQFF.

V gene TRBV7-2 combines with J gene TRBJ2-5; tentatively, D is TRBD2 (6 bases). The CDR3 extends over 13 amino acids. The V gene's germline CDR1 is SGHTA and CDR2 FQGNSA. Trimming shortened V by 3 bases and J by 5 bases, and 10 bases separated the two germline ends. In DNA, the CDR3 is TGTGCCAGCAGCTTCGGGAGAGGCGAGACCCAGTACTTC. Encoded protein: CASSFGRGETQYF.

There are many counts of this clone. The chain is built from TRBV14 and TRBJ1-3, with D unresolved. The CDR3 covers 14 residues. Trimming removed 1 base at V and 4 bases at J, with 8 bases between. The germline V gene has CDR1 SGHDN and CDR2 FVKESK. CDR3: CASSQAGRGNTIYF. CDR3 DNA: TGTGCCAGCAGCCAAGCCGGTCGAGGAAACACCATATATTTT.

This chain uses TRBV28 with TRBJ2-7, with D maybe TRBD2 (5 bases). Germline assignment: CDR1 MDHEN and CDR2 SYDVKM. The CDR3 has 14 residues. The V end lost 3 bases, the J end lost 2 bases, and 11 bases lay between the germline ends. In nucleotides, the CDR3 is TGTGCCAGCAGTTTGGGGAGAGCAGCCTACGAGCAGTACTTC. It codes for CASSLGRAAYEQYF. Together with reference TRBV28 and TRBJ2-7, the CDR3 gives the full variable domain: DVKVTQSSRYLVKRTGEKVFLECVQDMDHENMFWYRQDPGLGLRLIYFSYDVKMKEKGDIPEGYSVSREKKERFSLILESASTNQTSMYLCASSLGRAAYEQYFGPGTRLTVT.

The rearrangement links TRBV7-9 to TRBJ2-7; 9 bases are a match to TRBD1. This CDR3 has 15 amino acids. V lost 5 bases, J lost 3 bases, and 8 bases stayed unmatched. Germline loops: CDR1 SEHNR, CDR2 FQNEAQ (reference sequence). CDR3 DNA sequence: TGTGCCAGCAGCCCTCAGGACAGGGGTGTCTACGAGCAGTACTTC. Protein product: CASSPQDRGVYEQYF.